The 19 T cell receptor beta chains below come from one sample, sequenced in a study of T cell responses to AZD1222 COVID-19 vaccine. The repertoire was sequenced with immunoSEQ multiplex PCR; TCRdb's copy has only in-frame clones and lacks some. Among approximately 74,000 clones listed, approximately 90% were seen once. The sequencing used peripheral blood, collected on day 0 of AZD1222 vaccination. These receptors were taken from an adult in good health.

This chain links TRBV6-6 with TRBJ1-2, with 7 bases fitting TRBD1. V lost 8 bases and J lost 7; bases outside the gene matches: 4. Looked up from germline, CDR1 is MNHNY and CDR2 is SVGAGI (reference sequence). This CDR3 has 11 amino acids. As DNA, the CDR3 is TGTGCCAGCGCCGAGGGGGCTGGCTACACCTTC. Its protein product is CASAEGAGYTF.

V is TRBV19 and J is TRBJ2-7; no reliable D call. V lost 8 bases and J 0 bases, leaving 8 bases between the germline ends. Germline CDR1 reads LNHDA; CDR2 reads SQIVND (reference sequence). This CDR3 is built from 12 residues. As DNA, the CDR3 is TGTGCCAGTGGGTCAGACTCCTACGAGCAGTACTTC. Its translation: CASGSDSYEQYF.

The chain joins TRBV5-6 to TRBJ2-7; either TRBD1 or TRBD2 may fit D (5 bases each). V dropped 5 bases and J dropped 4 bases, with 16 bases sitting between them. The length of the CDR3 is 14 residues. Germline V CDR1 and CDR2: SGHDT, YYEEEE. This CDR3 is CASRGGGSGYEQYF. The CDR3 bases are TGTGCCAGCAGGGGTGGGGGTTCGGGATACGAGCAGTACTTC.

The chain has TRBV25-1 and TRBJ1-4; D may be TRBD1 (5 bases). Trimming removed 4 bases at V and 8 bases at J, with 5 bases between. There are 11 residues in the CDR3. The germline V gene has CDR1 MGHDK and CDR2 SYGVNS. This chain's CDR3 is CASSGGEKLFF. CDR3 DNA: TGTGCCAGCAGTGGGGGGGAAAAACTGTTTTTT.

The chain uses TRBV15 and TRBJ1-5; 9 bases fit TRBD1. This CDR3 has 15 amino acids. V was pared by 3 bases and J by 6 bases, with 6 bases of the junction left unmatched. CDR1 and CDR2 (germline): LNHNV, YYDKDF (reference sequence). The CDR3 DNA sequence: TGTGCCACCAGCAGGGTGACAGGGGGGGGTCAGCCCCAGCATTTT. This encodes CATSRVTGGGQPQHF.

The chain recombines TRBV29-1 with TRBJ2-7, with D perhaps matching TRBD1 or TRBD2 (5 bases each). The CDR3 has 14 residues. Looked up from germline, CDR1 is SQVTM and CDR2 is ANQGSEA. V lost 6 bases and J lost 2, with 17 bases in between. The CDR3 sequence: CSVLGAKQTYEQYF. CDR3 sequence (DNA): TGCAGCGTCCTCGGGGCGAAGCAAACCTACGAGCAGTACTTC.

This chain uses TRBV19 with TRBJ1-1, with 7 nucleotides matching TRBD1. The CDR3 length is 15 residues. Trimming removed 8 bases from V and 3 bases from J; junction bases left unmatched: 12. The germline V gene has CDR1 LNHDA and CDR2 SQIVND (reference sequence). The CDR3 bases are TGTGCCAGTGGAGGGGACAGAAGAGGGGACACTGAAGCTTTCTTT. Protein sequence: CASGGDRRGDTEAFF.

The J gene is TRBJ2-5, the V gene TRBV7-9, with a weak D call TRBD2 (5 bases). Trimming cost V 4 bases and J 5 bases, with 20 bases left between them. Germline CDR1 reads SEHNR; CDR2 reads FQNEAQ (reference sequence). The CDR3 spans 16 residues. Here the CDR3 reads CASSSLFGLRRETQYF. CDR3 bases: TGTGCCAGCAGCTCTCTCTTTGGCCTCCGGAGGGAGACCCAGTACTTC.

J is TRBJ2-5 and V is TRBV7-3; tentatively, D is TRBD1 (5 bases). V shed 5 bases and J shed 4 bases, with 14 bases lying between them. Germline V CDR1 and CDR2: SGHTA, FQGTGA. The CDR3 extends over 14 amino acids. The CDR3 DNA reads as TGTGCCAGCAGCCCAACAGGAGTCCCAGAGACCCAGTACTTC. This sequence encodes CASSPTGVPETQYF.

The V call is TRBV5-1, the J call TRBJ1-4; D uncertain. The CDR3 runs to 15 residues. Trimming stripped 4 bases from V and 3 bases from J, with 13 bases between. Germline CDR1 is SGHRS and CDR2 is YFSETQ. Written as DNA, the CDR3 is TGCGCCAGCAGCGTGTTCTCTAGGGCTAATGAAAAACTGTTTTTT. Its protein product is CASSVFSRANEKLFF.

This chain connects TRBV6-5 to TRBJ2-1, with 9 bases identical to TRBD2. The germline CDR1 and CDR2 sequences are MNHEY and SVGAGI. V was clipped by 2 bases and J by 7 bases; unmatched bases: 9. The CDR3 sequence is 16 residues long. The CDR3 sequence is CASSYTGLAGRNEQFF. The CDR3 DNA is TGTGCCAGCAGTTACACCGGGCTAGCGGGAAGAAATGAGCAGTTCTTC.

This sequence joins TRBV5-6 and TRBJ1-2, with D possibly TRBD1 on 5 matching bases. V was cut by 4 bases and J by 7 bases, with 14 bases left in between. This CDR3 has 13 amino acids. Looked up from germline, CDR1 is SGHDT and CDR2 is YYEEEE. The CDR3 DNA sequence: TGTGCCAGCAGCGCTCGACAGAGACCTGGCTACACCTTC. It specifies CASSARQRPGYTF.

This chain's CDR3 is CASSLEVLTGGRNQPQHF. DNA for the CDR3: TGTGCCAGCAGCTTGGAAGTCCTCACAGGGGGACGCAATCAGCCCCAGCATTTT. This chain uses TRBV5-8 with TRBJ1-5, with 8 bases lining up with TRBD1. The CDR3 consists of 18 residues. Germline assignment: CDR1 SGHTS and CDR2 YDEGEE. Trimming cost V 0 bases and J 2 bases; bases outside gene matches: 10.

The DNA for the CDR3 is TGTGCCAGCCACAGGGACACTGAAGCTTTCTTT. Translation: CASHRDTEAFF. The chain is built from TRBV6-5 and TRBJ1-1; perhaps TRBD1 as D (6 bases). The CDR3 has 11 residues. Germline loops: CDR1 MNHEY, CDR2 SVGAGI. V shed 8 bases and J shed 3 bases, with 7 bases lying between them.

V and J are TRBV7-2 and TRBJ2-3; 9 bases map to TRBD2. Germline lookup yields CDR1 SGHTA and CDR2 FQGNSA. Trimming took 1 base from V and 2 from J; bases not matched to a gene: 4. The CDR3 runs to 16 residues. This CDR3 is CASSLELAGHTDTQYF. The CDR3 DNA is TGTGCCAGCAGCTTAGAACTAGCGGGCCACACAGATACGCAGTATTTT.

The chain carries TRBV5-1 and TRBJ2-5; 11 nucleotides agree with TRBD1. Germline V lookup: CDR1 SGHRS, CDR2 YFSETQ. Unmatched junction bases numbered 6, after V lost 4 bases and J lost 1 base. This CDR3 is built from 16 residues. DNA for the CDR3: TGCGCCAGCAGCCCGGGGGGGACAGGGGGCCAAGAGACCCAGTACTTC. It codes for CASSPGGTGGQETQYF.

The chain joins TRBV28 to TRBJ2-5, with TRBD2 as a possible D gene (5 bases). This CDR3 spans 15 amino acids. The germline CDR1 and CDR2 sequences are MDHEN and SYDVKM. Trimming removed 7 bases from V and 4 bases from J, with 19 bases in between. The CDR3 DNA reads as TGTGCCAGCACCGCACTAACGGGAACGGGAGAGACCCAGTACTTC. It encodes CASTALTGTGETQYF.

This chain joins TRBV9 and TRBJ1-2; unclear D gene. V was cut by 3 bases and J by 6 bases, with 9 bases left in between. CDR1 and CDR2 (germline): SGDLS, YYNGEE. The CDR3 totals 12 residues. The CDR3 coding sequence is TGTGCCAGCAGCGGTTCTGGGCATGGCTACACCTTC. Protein sequence: CASSGSGHGYTF.

The chain carries TRBV7-8 and TRBJ1-6, with a tentative D call TRBD1 (6 bases). The length of the CDR3 is 16 residues. Looked up from germline, CDR1 is SGHVS and CDR2 is FQNEAQ. Deletions cut 5 bases from V and 5 bases from J, with 16 bases between. Here the CDR3 reads CASSPPGVVNNSPLHF. CDR3 nucleotide sequence: TGTGCCAGCAGCCCTCCAGGGGTTGTCAATAATTCACCCCTCCACTTT.